This T cell receptor beta chain was documented in a study of CD8+CD57+ T cells in acquired aplastic anemia. Turning to the study itself: Recorded DNA amounts for sorted CD4+ and CD8+ cells had an average of approximately 3.2 ug. Read counts for CD4+ cells (from healthy donors) averaged about 10.8 million.

Comment on this clonotype: Its antigen is not known.

The germline CDR1 and CDR2 sequences are SGDLS and YYNGEE. The CDR3 extends over 15 amino acids. V lost 6 bases, J lost 2 bases, and 10 bases stayed unmatched. Study results and limitations: Twenty-nine CD8+ CDR3 sequences were shared between patients and controls.

TCR beta VDJ and CDR3 profiling used genomic DNA as template. TCRdb processed the reads anew with MiXCR; each CDR3 protein has one entry. The sample yields fewer than 250,000 distinct CDR3 sequences, approximately 49% seen once. The sample consisted of sorted CD4+, CD8+, or CD8+CD57+ T cells (not recorded which) from PBMCs. This clonotype was sampled from a human donor in good health, serving as a control. This chain joins TRBV9 and TRBJ2-7, with 8 bases matching TRBD1. The CDR3, as DNA: TGTGCCAGCACCGGAGGGACAGGTGTCCCCTACGAGCAGTACTTC. Translation: CASTGGTGVPYEQYF.